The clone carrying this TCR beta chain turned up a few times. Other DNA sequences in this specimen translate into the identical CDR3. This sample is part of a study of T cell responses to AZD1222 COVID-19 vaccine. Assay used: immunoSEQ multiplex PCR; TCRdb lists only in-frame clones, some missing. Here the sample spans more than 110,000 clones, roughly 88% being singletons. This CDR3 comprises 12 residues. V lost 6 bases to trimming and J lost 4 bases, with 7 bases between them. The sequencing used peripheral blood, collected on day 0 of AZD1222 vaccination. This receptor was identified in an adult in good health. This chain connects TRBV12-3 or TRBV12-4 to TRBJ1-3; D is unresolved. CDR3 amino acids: CASSLGGNTIYF. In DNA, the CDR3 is TGTGCCAGCAGCCTGGGGGGAAACACCATATATTTT.